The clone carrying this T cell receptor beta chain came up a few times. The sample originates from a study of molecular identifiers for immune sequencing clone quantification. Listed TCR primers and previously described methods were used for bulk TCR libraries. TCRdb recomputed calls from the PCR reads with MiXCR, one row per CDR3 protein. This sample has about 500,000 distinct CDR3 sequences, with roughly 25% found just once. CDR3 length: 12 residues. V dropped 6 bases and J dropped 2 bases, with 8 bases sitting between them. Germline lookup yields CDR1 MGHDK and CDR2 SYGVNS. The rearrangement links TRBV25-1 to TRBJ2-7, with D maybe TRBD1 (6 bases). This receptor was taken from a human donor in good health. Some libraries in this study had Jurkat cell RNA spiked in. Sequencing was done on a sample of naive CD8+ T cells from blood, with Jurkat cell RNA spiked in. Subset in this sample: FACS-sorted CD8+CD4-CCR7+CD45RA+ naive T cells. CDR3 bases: TGTGCCAGCAGGGGGGCAGCCTACGAGCAGTACTTC. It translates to CASRGAAYEQYF.